The 24 T cell receptor beta chains below all came from one sample that was sequenced in a study of CD8 T cells in ankylosing spondylitis. Each CDR3 protein gets one entry after TCRdb re-called the 5' RACE reads with MiXCR. The sample holds 30,000 to 40,000 distinct CDR3 sequences, roughly 3.1% seen once. Sequenced: blood, either unsorted or a sorted T cell fraction (not recorded which). The receptor source for this set is a male donor with ankylosing spondylitis or in good health (not recorded which).

This clonotype has a handful of counts. In DNA, the CDR3 is TGTGCCAGCAGCAAAGGGGACAGAGAAGCTTTCTTT. Translating it yields CASSKGDREAFF. V and J are TRBV9 and TRBJ1-1; 7 bases are a match to TRBD1. The CDR3 totals 12 residues. The ends lost 4 bases at V and 8 bases at J; junction bases unmatched: 5. The germline CDR1 and CDR2 sequences are SGDLS and YYNGEE.

The sample holds many counts of this clonotype. The chain couples TRBV9 to TRBJ2-3; 8 bases map to TRBD1. CDR1 is SGDLS, CDR2 YYNGEE, per germline. The CDR3 length is 14 residues. Trimming cost V 2 bases and J 7 bases; bases outside gene matches: 6. This chain's CDR3 is CASSVAGGRNTQYF. For the CDR3, the DNA is TGTGCCAGCAGCGTCGCAGGGGGCAGGAATACGCAGTATTTT.

There are many counts of this clonotype. The chain links TRBV9 to TRBJ1-2; 7 nucleotides line up with TRBD1. V trimming: 3 bases; J trimming: 8 bases; junction bases outside the gene matches: 7. The CDR3 has 13 residues. Per the germline V gene, CDR1 is SGDLS and CDR2 is YYNGEE. This CDR3 reads CASSAGQPRGYTF. The CDR3 DNA reads TGTGCCAGCAGCGCGGGACAGCCCCGGGGCTACACCTTC.

This clonotype was counted ten times or more. The rearrangement links TRBV9 to TRBJ2-2; TRBD2 is a possible D gene (6 bases). From germline, CDR1 is SGDLS and CDR2 YYNGEE. The CDR3 spans 14 residues. Deletions cut 0 bases from V and 4 bases from J, with 7 bases between. This CDR3 reads CASSVDGGTGELFF. The CDR3 nucleotides are TGTGCCAGCAGCGTAGACGGGGGCACCGGGGAGCTGTTTTTT.

As to this clonotype: With a much larger clone just one base away, this may be a read error. The rearrangement joins TRBV9 to TRBJ2-3; 9 nucleotides align to TRBD2. The V segment lost 0 bases and the J segment 6 bases; nucleotides outside the gene matches: 11. The CDR3 extends over 17 amino acids. Germline lookup yields CDR1 SGDLS and CDR2 YYNGEE. The CDR3 nucleotides are TGTGCCAGCAGCGTAGCCGAGAGCGGGGGGCTTAGGGATACGCAGTATTTT. It encodes CASSVAESGGLRDTQYF. Full variable domain (outside the CDR3, taken from reference TRBV9 and TRBJ2-3): DSGVTQTPKHLITATGQRVTLRCSPRSGDLSVYWYQQSLDQGLQFLIQYYNGEERAKGNILERFSAQQFPDLHSELNLSSLELGDSALYFCASSVAESGGLRDTQYFGPGTRLTVL.

This clonotype occurred many times. CDR3 coding DNA: TGTGCCAGCAGAGCCGGGACAGAATGGGTCGGGGAGCTGTTTTTT. Its translation is CASRAGTEWVGELFF. The genes are TRBV9 and TRBJ2-2, with TRBD1 identical over 7 bases. Germline V gene sequence: CDR1 SGDLS, CDR2 YYNGEE. The CDR3 extends over 15 amino acids. Germline trimming cut 5 bases from V and 7 bases from J; bases unmatched to any gene: 11.

This clonotype has a count of ten or more. This chain uses TRBV9 with TRBJ2-1, with D tentatively TRBD1 or TRBD2 (6 bases each). This CDR3 contains 13 residues. The ends were cut back, 3 bases at V and 9 bases at J, with 13 bases in the middle. From germline, CDR1 is SGDLS and CDR2 YYNGEE. Here the CDR3 DNA reads TGTGCCAGCAGCGGGGGGGCCGAGGCTGAGCAGTTCTTC. This encodes CASSGGAEAEQFF.

Many counts were recorded for this clonotype. The chain links TRBV9 to TRBJ2-2; 9 positions match TRBD1. J was trimmed by 7 bases and V by 0 bases; bases with no gene match: 7. The V gene's germline CDR1 is SGDLS and CDR2 YYNGEE. The CDR3 has 16 residues. The DNA of the CDR3 is TGTGCCAGCAGCGTAGACCAGGGACAGGGTAGCGGGGAGCTGTTTTTT. Residues: CASSVDQGQGSGELFF.

This clonotype was recorded at least ten times. This rearrangement joins TRBV9 to TRBJ2-2; D perhaps matches TRBD2 (6 bases). Germline V gene sequence: CDR1 SGDLS, CDR2 YYNGEE. The V and J ends lost 0 bases and 4 bases respectively, with 10 bases between them. This CDR3 region has 15 residues. The CDR3 DNA reads as TGTGCCAGCAGCGTAGCCGGGGGTCCCACCGGGGAGCTGTTTTTT. Residues: CASSVAGGPTGELFF.

This clonotype was seen many times. V gene TRBV21-1 combines with J gene TRBJ2-3; the table's D call TRBD2 went unverified against the DNA. TRBV21-1 counts as a pseudogene. This CDR3 has 15 amino acids. The CDR3 bases are TGTGCCAGCAGCAAAAGACTAGTTAGGACAGATACGCAGTATTTT. Translating gives CASSKRLVRTDTQYF.

This clonotype was counted ten times or more. The genes are TRBV9 and TRBJ1-2; TRBD1 matches 8 bases. This CDR3 has 18 residues. Trimming at V came to 0 bases and at J to 7 bases, leaving 17 bases not matched to a gene. Germline V CDR1 and CDR2: SGDLS, YYNGEE. CDR3 bases: TGTGCCAGCAGCGTAGGACGGGAGGCGACAGGGGCGAAGGGTGGCTACACCTTC. It is translated as CASSVGREATGAKGGYTF.

This clonotype was picked up many times. The chain is built from TRBV9 and TRBJ1-4; 9 bases match TRBD1. Trimming removed 0 bases from V and 5 bases from J; junction bases left unmatched: 2. The V gene's germline CDR1 is SGDLS and CDR2 YYNGEE. The CDR3 has 15 residues. CDR3 residues: CASSVAGQGNEKLFF. The CDR3 nucleotides are TGTGCCAGCAGCGTAGCGGGACAGGGAAATGAAAAACTGTTTTTT.

This clonotype occurred many times. The chain couples TRBV9 to TRBJ1-2; TRBD1 matches 8 bases. The CDR3 contains 16 residues. The germline CDR1 and CDR2 sequences are SGDLS and YYNGEE. V lost 1 base, J lost 5 bases, and 10 bases stayed unmatched. In DNA, the CDR3 is TGTGCCAGCAGCGTATCCCCTGGACAGGGTGGGTATGGCTACACCTTC. This encodes CASSVSPGQGGYGYTF.

This clonotype was recorded a few times. The chain joins TRBV9 to TRBJ2-3; 8 bases are shared with TRBD1. V lost 2 bases, J lost 0 bases, and 11 bases stayed unmatched. The germline V gene has CDR1 SGDLS and CDR2 YYNGEE. This CDR3 is 18 amino acids long. CDR3 region: CASSVWAGGGRSTDTQYF. The CDR3 nucleotides read TGTGCCAGCAGCGTTTGGGCAGGGGGCGGTCGGAGCACAGATACGCAGTATTTT.

This clonotype was found many times. The V and J genes are TRBV9 and TRBJ2-4, with TRBD2 matching 10 bases. V lost 1 base to trimming and J lost 8 bases; unmatched junction nucleotides: 6. The CDR3 has 15 amino acids. The germline CDR1 and CDR2 sequences are SGDLS and YYNGEE. Written as DNA, the CDR3 is TGTGCCAGCAGCGTACAAGGACTAGCGGTAGACATTCAGTACTTC. It encodes CASSVQGLAVDIQYF.

This clonotype was picked up many times. This sequence joins TRBV9 and TRBJ2-1; the D gene is possibly TRBD1 (6 bases). The CDR3 extends over 16 amino acids. The germline V gene has CDR1 SGDLS and CDR2 YYNGEE. The V gene lost 2 bases and the J gene lost 10 bases, with 22 bases spanning the gap. The CDR3, as DNA: TGTGCCAGCAGCGTCACGAGTACGATAGAGGGGGTCGAGCAGTTCTTC. Translation gives CASSVTSTIEGVEQFF.

This clonotype was observed many times. One end of the junction varies from germline; a read error may be responsible. The chain links TRBV9 to TRBJ1-1; D is uncertain. CDR1 SGDLS and CDR2 YYNGEE come from the germline V gene. The CDR3 extends over 13 amino acids. The CDR3 protein is CASSVSQNAEPFF. CDR3 nucleotides: TGTGCCAGCAGCGTGAGCCAGAACGCTGAACCTTTCTTT.

There are many counts of this clonotype. The chain is built from TRBV9 and TRBJ2-1; 10 bases are a match to TRBD2. Germline V lookup: CDR1 SGDLS, CDR2 YYNGEE. V lost 2 bases and J lost 4; bases outside the gene matches: 6. The length of the CDR3 is 16 residues. CDR3 sequence: CASSVSGRSQYNEQFF. The CDR3 region has the DNA TGTGCCAGCAGCGTTAGCGGGAGGTCTCAGTACAATGAGCAGTTCTTC.

This clonotype was observed many times. The chain carries TRBV9 and TRBJ1-2, with a weak D call TRBD1 (6 bases). This CDR3 spans 15 amino acids. V was trimmed by 4 bases and J by 0 bases, leaving 13 bases between them. The germline CDR1 and CDR2 sequences are SGDLS and YYNGEE. This CDR3 reads CASSPNRVANYGYTF. The CDR3 region has the DNA TGTGCCAGCAGCCCTAACAGGGTTGCTAACTATGGCTACACCTTC.

This clonotype appeared many times. The chain employs TRBV9 and TRBJ2-5; D uncertain. Trimming took off 0 bases at V and 5 bases at J, with 11 bases between the two ends. Germline CDR1 and CDR2: SGDLS and YYNGEE. CDR3 length: 14 amino acids. The CDR3 protein is CASSVGNSKETQYF. CDR3 in DNA: TGTGCCAGCAGCGTAGGTAACAGTAAGGAGACCCAGTACTTC. The full variable domain, with the rest looked up from reference TRBV9 and TRBJ2-5, is DSGVTQTPKHLITATGQRVTLRCSPRSGDLSVYWYQQSLDQGLQFLIQYYNGEERAKGNILERFSAQQFPDLHSELNLSSLELGDSALYFCASSVGNSKETQYFGPGTRLLVL.

The sample holds many counts of this clonotype. The rearrangement joins TRBV9 to TRBJ2-1; D is ambiguous. The CDR3 runs 14 residues. Germline V gives CDR1 SGDLS, CDR2 YYNGEE. V lost 0 bases to trimming and J lost 2 bases, with 6 bases between them. CDR3 in DNA: TGTGCCAGCAGCGTAGGCTTCACCTACAATGAGCAGTTCTTC. Its translation: CASSVGFTYNEQFF. The full variable domain, its missing parts supplied by reference TRBV9 and TRBJ2-1, is DSGVTQTPKHLITATGQRVTLRCSPRSGDLSVYWYQQSLDQGLQFLIQYYNGEERAKGNILERFSAQQFPDLHSELNLSSLELGDSALYFCASSVGFTYNEQFFGPGTRLTVL.

This clonotype was recorded many times. The J gene is TRBJ1-3, the V gene TRBV9; D unresolved. Trimming took off 3 bases at V and 4 bases at J, with 11 bases between the two ends. The CDR3 is 14 amino acids. The germline gives CDR1 SGDLS, CDR2 YYNGEE. CDR3 region: CASSDPGYGNTIYF. The CDR3 DNA sequence: TGTGCCAGCAGCGACCCGGGGTACGGAAACACCATATATTTT. Filled out from reference TRBV9 and TRBJ1-3, the complete variable domain reads DSGVTQTPKHLITATGQRVTLRCSPRSGDLSVYWYQQSLDQGLQFLIQYYNGEERAKGNILERFSAQQFPDLHSELNLSSLELGDSALYFCASSDPGYGNTIYFGEGSWLTVV.

This clonotype was detected many times. This chain uses TRBV9 with TRBJ2-3, with D perhaps matching TRBD1 (6 bases). Trimming pared 1 base from V and 0 bases from J, leaving 12 bases between. The CDR3 is made up of 16 amino acids. Per the germline V gene, CDR1 is SGDLS and CDR2 is YYNGEE. This CDR3 reads CASSVFKDSSTDTQYF. CDR3 coding DNA: TGTGCCAGCAGCGTATTTAAGGACAGCAGCACAGATACGCAGTATTTT.

At least ten counts were recorded for this clonotype. CDR3 coding DNA: TGTGCCAGCAGCCGATTAGCGGCAAACACCAACAATGAGCAGTTCTTC. The encoded protein is CASSRLAANTNNEQFF. V is TRBV9 and J is TRBJ2-1; D is possibly TRBD2 (6 bases). CDR1 and CDR2 (germline): SGDLS, YYNGEE. The ends were cut back, 4 bases at V and 5 bases at J, with 19 bases in the middle. This CDR3 region has 16 residues.